Sequencing of this T cell receptor beta chain was carried out in a study of OX40 agonist ivuxolimab in advanced cancers. About the investigation overall: Ivuxolimab was an agonistic, fully human IgG2 monoclonal antibody directed against OX40 (CD134), a costimulatory receptor. Intravenous ivuxolimab was administered to patients every 2 weeks at six dose levels: 0.01, 0.1, 0.3, 1.5, 3 and 10 mg/kg. The purpose of peripheral TCRbeta sequencing was to test whether ivuxolimab changed TCR sequence diversity and led to clonal T-cell expansion. Partial responses were achieved by three dose-escalation patients, of whom one had hepatocellular carcinoma and two had cutaneous melanoma. Of the roughly 50 dose-escalation patients, hepatocellular carcinoma was present in about 20, melanoma in around 15, renal cell carcinoma in 9 and head and neck cancer in 9. The dose-escalation cohort was around 84% male with a mean age of about 65 years, ranging from roughly 23 to 90. Prior anti-PD-1, anti-PD-L1 or anti-CTLA-4 therapy was permitted, and checkpoint inhibitors had been received by roughly 40% of dose-escalation patients. The paper covers the monotherapy dose-escalation part of the phase I ivuxolimab trial, which included N = 52 patients.

The CDR3 has 16 amino acids, counting the end cysteine and phenylalanine. Left in the record is the CDR3 DNA by itself, 48 bases read in frame from the first base. Trimming removed 6 bases from V and 1 base from J, leaving 16 bases between the germline ends. CDR1 MNHEY and CDR2 SMNVEV were looked up in the germline V gene (reference sequence). General findings and caveats noted by the study authors: After ivuxolimab, CD8+ T cells had more expanded clones than CD4+ T cells on average. Low levels of normalized T-cell clonal expansion were also seen in some nonresponding patients. Clonal expansion of both CD4+ and CD8+ blood T cells was observed from baseline to week 6 at doses 0.1 to 3.0 mg/kg. Which antigens the clonally expanded peripheral T cells were specific for was not determined. In the 0.1-3.0 mg/kg groups, partial responders had among the lowest normalized peripheral clonal expansion, particularly in CD8+ T cells.

To sequence the TCRbeta CDR3 region, genomic DNA was isolated from the sorted cells. The immunoSEQ Assay was used for sequencing of TCRbeta CDR3 regions. TCRdb stores this immuneACCESS table with in-frame sequences only. Part of the clones is absent; in the studies checked, under half of the shortfall reflects unresolved V genes, and no reason is known for the rest. This sample is represented by about 64,000 clones; around 93% of them were singletons. The ten biggest clones cover roughly 0.45% of the sample. The trial excluded patients who had a history of autoimmune disease or who were on systemic immunosuppression. Peripheral blood for TCR sequencing was collected from all dose cohorts at baseline, on cycle 4 day 1, and on cycle 7 day 1. The samples were taken from a phase I, first-in-human, multicenter, open-label dose-escalation trial of ivuxolimab. Adults with locally advanced or metastatic melanoma, renal cell carcinoma, hepatocellular carcinoma or head and neck squamous cell carcinoma were enrolled in the trial. Before TCR sequencing, CD4+ T cells and CD8+ T cells were sorted from peripheral blood as separate populations.

Regarding this clone: Its recognized antigen is unknown. Base qualities are not provided; no much larger clone lies one nucleotide away.

The chain joins TRBV27 to TRBJ1-5; a weak D assignment points to TRBD1 (5 bases agree). The sequenced sample was CD4+ or CD8+ T cells sorted from blood, obtained in a trial of the OX40 agonist ivuxolimab. This sequence was found in an adult with an advanced solid tumor such as melanoma, head and neck, liver or kidney cancer. CDR3 region: CASRLYSGGSNQPQHF. The sequenced DNA: TGTGCCAGCAGGCTATACTCTGGGGGGAGCAATCAGCCCCAGCATTTT.